The clone carrying this T cell receptor (beta chain) was counted ten times or more. The donors, healthy Caucasians from Russia, were aged roughly 6 to 90. These data are taken from a study of blood T cells in healthy people across ages. Alongside a J-beta primer mix, a sample-barcoded 5' primer served in a second PCR lasting 7 to 11 cycles. Template switching added a 12-random-nucleotide identifier to every cDNA molecule. TCRdb reprocessed the 5' RACE reads with MiXCR, giving one entry per CDR3 protein. Of about 930,000 distinct CDR3 sequences listed, roughly 28% are singletons. CDR1 is MGHRA and CDR2 is YSYEKL in the germline V gene. The CDR3 totals 16 residues. The V and J ends lost 2 bases and 6 bases, in that order; junction bases with no gene match: 9. The sample was also reused in another study, on T cells of mothers and their children.

This sequence originates from a woman aged 40 to 50 in good health. The chain couples TRBV4-1 to TRBJ2-1; TRBD2 agrees at 8 bases. Sequenced: blood. The CDR3 reads CASSQTERGTRNEQFF. The CDR3 nucleotides read TGCGCCAGCAGCCAAACCGAGCGGGGGACCCGCAATGAGCAGTTCTTC.